This T cell receptor (beta chain) emerged from a study of stem cell transplantation in POMP-related autoinflammatory disease. General study findings and limits: A trend toward lower repertoire diversity and greater clonality appeared in every analyzed T-cell subset of PRAID patients. In PRAID patients, the number of distinct TRB V-J gene pairings was restricted.

After removal of 9 bases from V and 8 bases from J, the junction contained 7 bases not matched to a gene. Germline CDR1 SNHLY, CDR2 FYNNEI. The CDR3 totals 13 residues. To note about this clone: Its antigen is unidentified.

Produced via immunoSEQ multiplex PCR; TCRdb's table is partial and in-frame only. The sample lists some 31,000 clones, 85% to 90% occurring once. The receptor comes from a human donor with POMP-related autoinflammation and immune dysregulation (PRAID). The source was CD4+ T cells from PBMCs, collected before stem cell transplantation. V gene TRBV2 combines with J gene TRBJ1-5; 10 positions match TRBD1. The CDR3: CASGEDRGEPQHF. CDR3 bases: TGTGCCAGTGGAGAGGACAGGGGGGAGCCCCAGCATTTT. The full variable domain, completed using reference TRBV2 and TRBJ1-5, is EPEVTQTPSHQVTQMGQEVILRCVPISNHLYFYWYRQILGQKVEFLVSFYNNEISEKSEIFDDQFSVERPDGSNFTLKIRSTKLEDSAMYFCASGEDRGEPQHFGDGTRLSIL.